This TCR beta chain was sequenced during a study of blood T cell repertoires in COVID-19. In germline, CDR1 is LGHNA, CDR2 YNFKEQ. The CDR3 spans 14 residues. The ends lost 0 bases at V and 5 bases at J; junction bases unmatched: 4. Libraries were prepared by immunoSEQ multiplex PCR; TCRdb keeps only in-frame clonotypes and omits some of them. The sample lists 200,000 to 250,000 clones, roughly 88% occurring once. The sample was peripheral blood. The chain employs TRBV4-2 and TRBJ2-7; 7 nucleotides align to TRBD2. This sequence was found in a man aged 18 to 29 with active or convalescent COVID-19. The CDR3 loop reads CASSQDRGRDEQYF. The CDR3 bases are TGTGCCAGCAGCCAAGATCGCGGGAGAGACGAGCAGTACTTC.